The sequence of this TCR beta chain was determined in a study of OX40 agonist ivuxolimab in advanced cancers. Across the study: Having had anti-PD-1, anti-PD-L1 or anti-CTLA-4 therapy before was allowed, and 40% to 45% had some.

Systemic immunosuppression or a history of autoimmune disease excluded patients. This clone was observed a few times. Its antigen remains unidentified. The protocol was immunoSEQ multiplex PCR, while the TCRdb copy is restricted to in-frame clones and leaves out a portion. The sample holds around 75,000 clones, just over 85% seen once. The germline V and J ends were trimmed by 5 bases and 6 bases, with 16 bases remaining between them. The CDR3 covers 14 residues. The germline V gene has CDR1 MNHNS and CDR2 SASEGT. Findings and caveats of the study: The antigens recognized by the expanded peripheral T cells, that is their antigen specificity, were not determined. Part of the nonresponder group also had normalized T-cell clonal expansion that was low.

The input for sequencing was CD4+ or CD8+ T cells sorted from blood, taken in a trial of the OX40 agonist ivuxolimab. The J gene is TRBJ1-1, the V gene TRBV6-1; perhaps TRBD1 as D (5 bases). This clonotype was sampled from an adult with an advanced solid tumor such as melanoma, head and neck, liver or kidney cancer. The CDR3 DNA reads TGTGCCAGCAGTCTCCGGCATGGGGGACCTGAAGCTTTCTTT. It codes for CASSLRHGGPEAFF.